This T cell receptor beta chain was identified during a study of blood T cells in healthy people across ages. Next came a second PCR, run for roughly 6 to 11 cycles, which used a sample-barcoded 5' primer along with a J-beta primer mix. TCRdb redid the calling of the 5' RACE reads with MiXCR, one entry per CDR3 protein. The sample consists of about 1.1 million distinct CDR3 sequences, around two fifths of them appearing once. The length of the CDR3 is 15 residues. V was pared by 5 bases and J by 5 bases, with 16 bases between. The chain is built from TRBV12-3 or TRBV12-4 and TRBJ2-1, with TRBD1 as a possible D gene (5 bases). The receptor was isolated from a man between 18 and 35 years old in good health. Sequenced sample: blood. The CDR3 loop is CASSPPGADNNEQFF. In DNA form, the CDR3 reads TGTGCCAGCAGTCCGCCCGGCGCGGACAACAATGAGCAGTTCTTC.